This T cell receptor beta chain emerged from a study of early T cells in non-severe SARS-CoV-2 infection. Looking at the study overall: With bulk RNA from unsorted whole blood as input, sequencing yielded unpaired chains.

Attached unique molecular identifiers marked individual cDNA molecules. TCRdb re-called the 5' RACE reads with MiXCR, one entry per CDR3 protein. The data show tens of thousands of distinct CDR3 sequences, about 5.8% seen once. This clonotype was observed at least ten times. What it binds is not known. Study conclusions and caveats: Matching results from VDJdb favored anti-spike CD8 responses, leaving private and CD4 specificities undetected.

Sequenced material: whole blood. The TCR comes from an adult who was a healthcare worker with PCR-confirmed SARS-CoV-2 infection or an uninfected control (not recorded which).

The CDR3 DNA reads TGTGCCAGCAGCGTAGAGGACGGCTCAGATACGCAGTATTTT. As protein: CASSVEDGSDTQYF. The chain employs TRBV9 and TRBJ2-3; D is unclear. The ends were cut back, 0 bases at V and 4 bases at J, with 9 bases in the middle. Germline V gene lookup returns CDR1 SGDLS and CDR2 YYNGEE. The length of the CDR3 is 14 residues.